These T cell receptor beta chains were read from a single sample in a study of post-analysis software for immune sequencing data. Each CDR3 protein gets one entry after TCRdb re-called the PCR reads with MiXCR. This table has approximately 770,000 distinct CDR3 sequences, just over 45% appearing once. The material sequenced was blood. These receptors were collected from a girl under 18 with multiple sclerosis. CDR3s include the opening cysteine and the closing phenylalanine or tryptophan.

V gene: TRBV29-1; J gene: TRBJ2-1; CDR3 protein: CSVDGQGASYNEQFF
V gene: TRBV12-3/TRBV12-4; J gene: TRBJ2-1; CDR3 protein: CASSTSGRASEQFF
V gene: TRBV5-1; J gene: TRBJ2-6; CDR3 protein: CASSLAPISGANVLTF
V gene: TRBV7-6; J gene: TRBJ2-7; CDR3 protein: CASSPGREDLYEQYF
V gene: TRBV28; J gene: TRBJ1-4; CDR3 protein: CASSYTGGREKLFF
V gene: TRBV3-1; J gene: .; CDR3 protein: CASSQVGLSKETQYF
V gene: TRBV6-6; J gene: TRBJ2-1; CDR3 protein: CASSSPTSHNEQFF
V gene: TRBV25-1; J gene: TRBJ2-1; CDR3 protein: CASRVGGAGGHNEQFF
V gene: TRBV15; J gene: TRBJ1-4; CDR3 protein: CATSRGLATNEKLFF
V gene: TRBV12-3/TRBV12-4; J gene: TRBJ1-2; CDR3 protein: CASSPGTGGGGYTF
V gene: TRBV7-9; J gene: TRBJ2-5; CDR3 protein: CASSLAAPETQYF
V gene: TRBV2; J gene: TRBJ2-2; CDR3 protein: CASSGGPANTGELFF
V gene: TRBV5-1; J gene: TRBJ2-7; CDR3 protein: CASSDGRGLAAYEQYF
V gene: TRBV24-1; J gene: TRBJ2-5; CDR3 protein: CATSDFPSSGQETQYF
V gene: TRBV28; J gene: TRBJ2-3; CDR3 protein: CASRTHTGLAGVDTQYF
V gene: TRBV7-9; J gene: TRBJ2-3; CDR3 protein: CASSLVGREGDTQYF
V gene: TRBV7-9; J gene: TRBJ2-7; CDR3 protein: CASSRDRAPTSEQYF
V gene: TRBV7-2; J gene: TRBJ1-2; CDR3 protein: CASSRPGTANYGYTF
V gene: TRBV19; J gene: .; CDR3 protein: CASSQTKVETQYF
V gene: TRBV9; J gene: TRBJ2-7; CDR3 protein: CASSSPNRGGEQYF
V gene: TRBV27; J gene: TRBJ2-1; CDR3 protein: CASSLSGVDEQFF
V gene: TRBV10-3; J gene: TRBJ2-3; CDR3 protein: CATTRDFGTDTQYF
V gene: TRBV9; J gene: TRBJ2-5; CDR3 protein: CASSVGPGDGTQYF
V gene: TRBV6-5; J gene: TRBJ2-7; CDR3 protein: CASSYAVSPYEQYF
V gene: TRBV5-1; J gene: TRBJ2-3; CDR3 protein: CASRAGEGPADTQYF
V gene: TRBV19; J gene: TRBJ1-1; CDR3 protein: CASSPTQNTEAFF
V gene: TRBV10-3; J gene: TRBJ2-5; CDR3 protein: CAISEEGLAGETQYF
V gene: TRBV20-1; J gene: TRBJ2-3; CDR3 protein: CSARGGGRQWYF
V gene: TRBV9; J gene: TRBJ2-1; CDR3 protein: CASSVRRLAANNEQFF
V gene: TRBV12-3/TRBV12-4; J gene: TRBJ2-7; CDR3 protein: CASRGAGSFYEQYF
V gene: TRBV29-1; J gene: TRBJ2-5; CDR3 protein: CSVPGGIQETQYF
V gene: TRBV19; J gene: TRBJ2-1; CDR3 protein: CASSIELTSGNNEQFF
V gene: TRBV25-1; J gene: .; CDR3 protein: CASSISHEQYF
V gene: TRBV5-1; J gene: TRBJ1-1; CDR3 protein: CASSPHEGLAFF
V gene: TRBV7-2; J gene: TRBJ2-5; CDR3 protein: CASSPRQGAVMQYF
V gene: TRBV27; J gene: TRBJ1-4; CDR3 protein: CASSLYGTGDEKLFF
V gene: TRBV20-1; J gene: TRBJ1-2; CDR3 protein: CSARDSAPATYGYTF
V gene: TRBV7-3; J gene: TRBJ2-3; CDR3 protein: CASSLIPLASGRGTDTQYF
V gene: TRBV7-2; J gene: TRBJ2-7; CDR3 protein: CASSLALAGGAVRQYF
V gene: TRBV28; J gene: TRBJ2-7; CDR3 protein: CASIGQGDERASPYEQYF
V gene: TRBV5-1; J gene: TRBJ2-3; CDR3 protein: CASSRTSGSYPSTDTQYF
V gene: TRBV12-3/TRBV12-4; J gene: TRBJ2-1; CDR3 protein: CASTPGSSGYEQFF
V gene: TRBV6-5; J gene: TRBJ2-1; CDR3 protein: CASRSTTSGAGNEQFF
V gene: TRBV3-1; J gene: TRBJ2-4; CDR3 protein: CASSQDLGLNPHIQYF
V gene: TRBV20-1; J gene: TRBJ2-1; CDR3 protein: CSATFGTSGTSSYNEQFF
V gene: TRBV7-6; J gene: TRBJ2-7; CDR3 protein: CASSLLDRGYEQYF
V gene: TRBV10-3; J gene: TRBJ2-5; CDR3 protein: CAISEAETSWETQYF
V gene: TRBV12-3/TRBV12-4; J gene: TRBJ2-5; CDR3 protein: CASSFWAQETQYF
V gene: TRBV20-1; J gene: TRBJ2-7; CDR3 protein: CSAPAGGGYEQYF
V gene: TRBV5-1; J gene: TRBJ1-2; CDR3 protein: CASSPDRAWAHGYTF
V gene: TRBV7-9; J gene: TRBJ2-7; CDR3 protein: CASSPGQGSSYEQYF
V gene: TRBV12-3/TRBV12-4; J gene: TRBJ2-7; CDR3 protein: CASRQTGSSYEQYF